This T cell receptor beta chain was documented in a study of T-cell memory formation after mild COVID-19. Each CDR3 protein is one row after TCRdb ran MiXCR on the 5' RACE reads. This table holds 470,000 or so distinct CDR3 sequences, about 23% found once. This clonotype was observed a handful of times. The ends lost 0 bases at V and 1 base at J; junction bases unmatched: 7. Germline V gene data show CDR1 as SGHKS and CDR2 as YYEKEE (reference sequence). This CDR3 spans 16 amino acids. The rearrangement links TRBV5-5 to TRBJ2-7, with 7 bases fitting TRBD1. The material sequenced was PBMCs or a T cell subset sorted from them (not recorded which). The sequence was obtained from an adult woman who had mild COVID-19 (a few samples of this study predate the infection). Cell type and time point are not known. CDR3 nucleotide sequence: TGTGCCAGCAGCTTGGAGGTGCCAGGGGGATCCTACGAGCAGTACTTC. Its protein is CASSLEVPGGSYEQYF.